This TCR beta chain derives from a study of blood T cell repertoires in COVID-19. Study-level information: Sources were T cells, B-cell-depleted T cells, or PBMCs; the material itself was cDNA or gDNA.

Germline CDR1 reads SGHRS; CDR2 reads YFSETQ. With V trimmed by 2 bases and J by 5 bases, 10 bases remained unmatched. The CDR3 consists of 16 residues. In the source study's methods: Estimation of nucleated cell counts was performed using reference gene primer amplification. Profiled with immunoSEQ multiplex PCR; TCRdb holds only in-frame clones, not every one. V and J calls and clone size are those listed in that table; D and trimming were worked out from the DNA. The sample has a few hundred thousand clones; about 90% are singletons. Material for sequencing was peripheral blood. This clonotype was obtained from a woman in her 40s with COVID-19, enrolled during active disease. V is TRBV5-1 and J is TRBJ2-7; 10 nucleotides match TRBD1. The CDR3 nucleotides are TGCGCCAGCAGCTTTGCCGGGGACAGGGGTAGCCACGAGCAGTACTTC. Translated, it gives CASSFAGDRGSHEQYF. Together with reference TRBV5-1 and TRBJ2-7, the CDR3 gives the full variable domain: KAGVTQTPRYLIKTRGQQVTLSCSPISGHRSVSWYQQTPGQGLQFLFEYFSETQRNKGNFPGRFSGRQFSNSRSEMNVSTLELGDSALYLCASSFAGDRGSHEQYFGPGTRLTVT.